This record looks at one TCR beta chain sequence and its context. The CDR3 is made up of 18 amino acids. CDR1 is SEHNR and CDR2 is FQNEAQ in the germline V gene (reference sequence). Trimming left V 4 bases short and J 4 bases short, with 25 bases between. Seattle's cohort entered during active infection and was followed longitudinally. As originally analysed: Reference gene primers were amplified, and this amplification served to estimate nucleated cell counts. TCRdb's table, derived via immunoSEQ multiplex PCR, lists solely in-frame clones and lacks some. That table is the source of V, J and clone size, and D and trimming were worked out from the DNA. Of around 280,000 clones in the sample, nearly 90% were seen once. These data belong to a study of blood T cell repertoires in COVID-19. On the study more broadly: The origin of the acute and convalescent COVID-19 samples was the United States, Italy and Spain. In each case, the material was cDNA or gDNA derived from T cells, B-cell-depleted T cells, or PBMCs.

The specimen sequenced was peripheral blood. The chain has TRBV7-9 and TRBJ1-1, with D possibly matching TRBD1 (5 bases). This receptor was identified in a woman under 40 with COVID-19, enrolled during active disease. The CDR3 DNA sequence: TGTGCCAGCAGCTCTATAATCAGGGCATCGGGGGAAAGCACTGAAGCTTTCTTT. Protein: CASSSIIRASGESTEAFF. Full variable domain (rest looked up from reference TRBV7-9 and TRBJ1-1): DTGVSQNPRHKITKRGQNVTFRCDPISEHNRLYWYRQTLGQGPEFLTYFQNEAQLEKSRLLSDRFSAERPKGSFSTLEIQRTEQGDSAMYLCASSSIIRASGESTEAFFGQGTRLTVV.